Here is one T cell receptor beta chain with its context. The antigen is unknown. The method was immunoSEQ multiplex PCR; TCRdb's version includes in-frame clones alone and lacks a portion of them. The sample holds 30,000 to 40,000 clones; roughly 95% are singletons and the top ten take around 0.7%. This record belongs to a study of circulating and synovial CD4+ cells in juvenile arthritis. This CDR3 spans 17 amino acids. Per the germline V gene, CDR1 is SGHDT and CDR2 is YYEEEE. The V and J ends lost 1 base and 3 bases, in that order; junction bases with no gene match: 12. Whole-study results and caveats: These blood cells shared more CDR3 sequences with synovium than bulk blood. These repertoires were less diverse than bulk blood CD4 repertoires.

The V call is TRBV5-6, the J call TRBJ1-1; 7 nucleotides agree with TRBD1. Sequenced material: CD4+ T cells from blood. This TCR was recovered from a human donor with juvenile idiopathic arthritis. This chain's CDR3 is CASSLWGQLVGYTEAFF. CDR3 DNA sequence: TGTGCCAGCAGCTTGTGGGGACAGCTAGTGGGGTACACTGAAGCTTTCTTT.